This T cell receptor beta chain came from a study of cytomegalovirus exposure and HLA in healthy donors. Points on this clone: Its specificity is unknown.

PCR was performed using 60 Vbeta and 13 Jbeta primers. Using immunoSEQ multiplex PCR, the repertoire was profiled, and TCRdb retains in-frame clones only, with some absent. The repertoire holds over 100,000 clones, with 60% to 80% as singletons. General observations from the study: TCR beta sequences numbering under 20,000 were associated with HLA alleles at 0.05 false discovery rate in a later analysis.

Whereas donors were nominally healthy upon sampling, unrecorded immune exposures were probable. Trimming left V 5 bases short and J 7 bases short, with 11 bases between. The length of the CDR3 is 12 residues. CDR1 and CDR2 (germline): MDHEN, SYDVKM. This TCR derives from a male donor in good health and CMV-seronegative. Material: PBMCs. V usage is TRBV28 and J usage is TRBJ2-5, with D uncertain. DNA of the CDR3: TGTGCCAGCAGTCCGCCTATTGGGACCCAGTACTTC. Protein sequence: CASSPPIGTQYF.